Following are 27 T cell receptor beta chains from one sample sequenced in a study of early T cells in non-severe SARS-CoV-2 infection. Each CDR3 protein is one row after TCRdb ran MiXCR on the 5' RACE reads. The sample includes over 50,000 distinct CDR3 sequences, less than 10% seen only once; the top ten take 1.2%. Sequencing was carried out using whole blood. These TCRs come from an adult who was a healthcare worker with PCR-confirmed SARS-CoV-2 infection or an uninfected control (not recorded which).

This clonotype was counted only a few times. The chain links TRBV7-2 to TRBJ2-7; D gene uncertain. Germline-derived CDR1 and CDR2 are SGHTA and FQGNSA. Trimming stripped 5 bases from V and 7 bases from J, with 15 bases between. CDR3 length: 13 amino acids. The CDR3 region is CASSPKPMGEQYV. In DNA, the CDR3 is TGTGCCAGCAGCCCCAAACCGATGGGGGAGCAGTACGTC.

In its sample, this clonotype was seen many times. This sequence joins TRBV5-1 and TRBJ1-1; D call uncertain. The CDR3 is made up of 13 amino acids. V was shortened by 5 bases and J by 1 base, with 9 bases between the two germline ends. Germline CDR1 SGHRS, CDR2 YFSETQ. This CDR3 is CASRYSGNTEAFF. The CDR3 nucleotides are TGCGCCAGCAGATATTCAGGGAACACTGAAGCTTTCTTT. Looking up the rest from reference TRBV5-1 and TRBJ1-1 gives the full variable domain: KAGVTQTPRYLIKTRGQQVTLSCSPISGHRSVSWYQQTPGQGLQFLFEYFSETQRNKGNFPGRFSGRQFSNSRSEMNVSTLELGDSALYLCASRYSGNTEAFFGQGTRLTVV.

This clonotype was seen only a few times. CDR3 in DNA: TGTGCCAGCAGCGACCAGTGGATTGGTGCAACTAATGAAAAACTGTTTTTT. This codes for CASSDQWIGATNEKLFF. The rearrangement joins TRBV4-2 to TRBJ1-4; D gene unclear. V was cut by 5 bases and J by 0 bases, with 16 bases left in between. This CDR3 contains 17 residues. The germline gives CDR1 LGHNA, CDR2 YNFKEQ.

This clonotype came up a few times. The chain couples TRBV7-2 to TRBJ2-7; 9 positions match TRBD1. The CDR3 is made up of 15 amino acids. Germline CDR1 and CDR2: SGHTA and FQGNSA. V shed 5 bases, J shed 3 bases, and the junction held 8 bases outside the gene matches. The CDR3 here is CASSTLSGQGYEQYV. CDR3 coding DNA: TGTGCCAGCAGCACACTGTCGGGACAGGGCTACGAGCAGTACGTC.

Ten or more counts support this clonotype. The chain carries TRBV27 and TRBJ2-3, with 7 nucleotides matching TRBD1. CDR1 is MNHEY, CDR2 SMNVEV, per germline (reference sequence). Unmatched junction bases numbered 1, after V lost 3 bases and J lost 1 base. This CDR3 is built from 14 residues. The CDR3: CASSFQGGTDTQYF. CDR3 sequence (DNA): TGTGCCAGCAGTTTCCAGGGGGGCACAGATACGCAGTATTTT.

This clonotype showed up just a few times. The chain employs TRBV10-3 and TRBJ1-5; maybe TRBD1 (5 bases). The germline V gene has CDR1 ENHRY and CDR2 SYGVKD. The CDR3 length is 15 residues. Trimming removed 0 bases at V and 3 bases at J, with 9 bases between. The CDR3 DNA follows: TGTGCCATCAGTGAGTCGTGGGGCCACAATCAGCCCCAGCATTTT. Translating it yields CAISESWGHNQPQHF.

The sample holds a few counts of this clonotype. The chain employs TRBV2 and TRBJ2-1; D unresolved. This CDR3 has 14 residues. V lost 2 bases to trimming and J lost 6 bases, with 11 bases between them. Germline-derived CDR1 and CDR2 are SNHLY and FYNNEI. CDR3 DNA: TGTGCCAGCAGTGAAAGAGTCGGCCGCAATGAGCAGTTCTTC. Translation: CASSERVGRNEQFF.

This chain links TRBV30 with TRBJ1-5; TRBD1 matches 10 bases. V shed 4 bases, J shed 6 bases, and the junction held 9 bases outside the gene matches. Germline CDR1 GTSNPN, CDR2 SVGIG (reference sequence). This CDR3 contains 15 residues. Here the CDR3 DNA reads TGTGCCTGGACTCCGGGACAGGGGTTCGTTCAGCCCCAGCATTTT. It specifies CAWTPGQGFVQPQHF.

This clonotype has at least ten counts. The rearrangement links TRBV6-5 to TRBJ2-1; no clear D. The CDR3 runs 15 residues. The V and J ends lost 5 bases and 2 bases respectively, with 13 bases between them. From germline, CDR1 is MNHEY and CDR2 SVGAGI. CDR3 sequence: CASSLKSPPYNEQFF. In DNA form, the CDR3 reads TGTGCCAGCAGTCTTAAGAGCCCTCCCTACAATGAGCAGTTCTTC.

The J gene is TRBJ2-7, the V gene TRBV7-3; the D is unclear. The length of the CDR3 is 14 residues. Germline V gene lookup returns CDR1 SGHTA and CDR2 FQGTGA. Trimming took 2 bases from V and 3 from J, leaving 11 bases between them. CDR3 sequence reads: CASSLLSAHYEQYV. In nucleotides, the CDR3 is TGTGCCAGCAGCTTATTGTCAGCTCACTACGAGCAGTACGTC.

Only a few counts were recorded for this clonotype. The rearrangement links TRBV5-5 to TRBJ2-4; no clear D gene. The germline CDR1 and CDR2 sequences are SGHKS and YYEKEE (reference sequence). This CDR3 contains 14 residues. Trimming removed 0 bases from V and 7 bases from J, with 11 bases in between. The CDR3: CASSLGPPQNIQYF. The CDR3 DNA reads TGTGCCAGCAGCTTGGGACCTCCCCAGAACATTCAGTACTTC.

This clonotype was recorded at least ten times. This chain joins TRBV12-3 or TRBV12-4 and TRBJ1-4; unclear D gene. The CDR3 is 16 amino acids. V was trimmed by 4 bases and J by 0 bases, leaving 12 bases between them. The CDR3 DNA follows: TGTGCCAGCAGTTCTCTTGTCCTGTCAACTAATGAAAAACTGTTTTTT. Translating it yields CASSSLVLSTNEKLFF.

The rearrangement uses TRBV7-2 and TRBJ2-7; TRBD2 is a possible D gene (5 bases). Germline V gene sequence: CDR1 SGHTA, CDR2 FQGNSA. Trimming cost V 0 bases and J 10 bases, with 16 bases left between them. The CDR3 totals 14 residues. The CDR3 spells CASSLAGSTGLQYV. DNA for the CDR3: TGTGCCAGCAGCTTAGCAGGTAGTACGGGGTTACAGTACGTC.

The chain combines TRBV20-1 with TRBJ2-1; perhaps TRBD2 as D (5 bases). CDR1 DFQATT and CDR2 SNEGSKA come from the germline V gene (reference sequence). V lost 1 base, J lost 2 bases, and 12 bases lay in between. This CDR3 is 15 amino acids long. The DNA for the CDR3 is TGCAGTGCTAGAGTAGCGCCGAATCCCTACAATGAGCAGTTCTTC. This sequence encodes CSARVAPNPYNEQFF.

A few counts support this clonotype. V is TRBV5-1 and J is TRBJ1-4; tentatively, D is TRBD1 (5 bases). This CDR3 has 14 residues. Trimming shortened V by 2 bases and J by 4 bases, and 9 bases separated the two germline ends. From germline, CDR1 is SGHRS and CDR2 YFSETQ. The CDR3: CASSLPGYNEKLFF. CDR3 DNA sequence: TGCGCCAGCAGCTTACCAGGGTATAATGAAAAACTGTTTTTT.

In this sample, this clonotype turned up many times. The chain employs TRBV20-1 and TRBJ1-4; D perhaps matches TRBD1 (5 bases). The CDR3 covers 13 residues. The ends were cut back, 3 bases at V and 8 bases at J, with 13 bases in the middle. Looked up from germline, CDR1 is DFQATT and CDR2 is SNEGSKA (reference sequence). The CDR3 is CSASSAGFEKLFF. As DNA, the CDR3 is TGCAGTGCTAGTTCGGCAGGGTTCGAAAAACTGTTTTTT.

This clonotype has just a few counts. The genes are TRBV28 and TRBJ1-5; 8 bases are shared with TRBD1. V lost 6 bases and J lost 0; bases outside the gene matches: 16. Germline V gives CDR1 MDHEN, CDR2 SYDVKM. This CDR3 has 19 residues. The CDR3 nucleotides are TGTGCCAGCAGCGAGGTAGGGACAGGTCGGGGATATAGCAATCAGCCCCAGCATTTT. Translated, it gives CASSEVGTGRGYSNQPQHF.

This clonotype was picked up many times. V and J are TRBV30 and TRBJ2-3, with a possible D match to TRBD2 (7 bases). In germline, CDR1 is GTSNPN, CDR2 SVGIG (reference sequence). The CDR3 contains 14 residues. Trimming stripped 6 bases from V and 5 bases from J, with 18 bases between. CDR3 nucleotides: TGTGCCTGCGACCCGGGGGGCGTTTTAGATACGCAGTATTTT. Residues: CACDPGGVLDTQYF.

This clonotype was picked up a small number of times. This chain connects TRBV21-1 to TRBJ2-5; the DNA was not compared with TRBD1, the D call given in the table. TRBV21-1 is a pseudogene locus. This CDR3 has 15 residues. In nucleotides, the CDR3 is TGTGCCAGCAGCAAACCCGACCCGGACCCAGAGACCCAGTACTTC. Translating gives CASSKPDPDPETQYF.

The V gene is TRBV7-9, the J gene TRBJ2-3, with TRBD1 identical over 8 bases. Germline CDR1 reads SEHNR; CDR2 reads FQNEAQ (reference sequence). The CDR3 length is 13 residues. V shed 5 bases, J shed 7 bases, and the junction held 5 bases outside the gene matches. The CDR3 region has the DNA TGTGCCAGCAGCCGCGACAGGGGCAATACGCAGTATTTT. As protein: CASSRDRGNTQYF.

The genes are TRBV7-2 and TRBJ2-2; D call uncertain. CDR1 and CDR2 from the germline V gene are SGHTA and FQGNSA. CDR3 length: 15 residues. Trimming removed 6 bases from V and 4 bases from J, with 15 bases in between. The CDR3 sequence: CASRYKTASTGELFF. The DNA for the CDR3 is TGTGCCAGCAGGTACAAGACCGCGAGCACCGGGGAGCTGTTTTTT.

This clonotype was seen more than once but under ten times. This sequence joins TRBV11-2 and TRBJ1-5; 9 positions agree with TRBD1. The CDR3 totals 15 residues. V shed 3 bases and J 7 bases; nucleotides not matched to a gene: 7. In germline, CDR1 is SGHAT, CDR2 FQNNGV. CDR3 in amino acids: CASSLEGQGRQPQHF. The CDR3, as DNA: TGTGCCAGCAGCTTGGAGGGACAGGGACGGCAGCCCCAGCATTTT.

Ten or more counts support this clonotype. The V gene is TRBV11-2, the J gene TRBJ2-5; TRBD1 agrees at 8 bases. This CDR3 contains 17 residues. The germline V gene encodes CDR1 SGHAT and CDR2 FQNNGV. Losses at the gene ends were 5 bases for V and 2 bases for J; bases not matched to a gene: 13. The CDR3 loop reads CASSTRQGTAWQETQYF. The CDR3, as DNA: TGTGCCAGCAGCACCAGACAGGGGACGGCTTGGCAAGAGACCCAGTACTTC.

This chain uses TRBV10-3 with TRBJ1-3; D may be TRBD1 (6 bases). Trimming shortened V by 2 bases and J by 5 bases, and 13 bases separated the two germline ends. The length of the CDR3 is 15 residues. The germline CDR1 and CDR2 sequences are ENHRY and SYGVKD. DNA of the CDR3: TGTGCCATCAGTGAGGGAACGGGGGGGCGAAACACCATATATTTT. As protein: CAISEGTGGRNTIYF.

This clonotype has ten or more counts. The J gene is TRBJ2-3, the V gene TRBV12-3 or TRBV12-4; D unresolved. V was pared by 4 bases and J by 2 bases, with 10 bases between. This CDR3 contains 14 residues. The CDR3 bases are TGTGCCAGCAGTTCTCCCCCGGCCACAGATACGCAGTATTTT. Translating it yields CASSSPPATDTQYF.

This clonotype was recorded many times. The chain uses TRBV7-9 and TRBJ1-2; TRBD1 matches at 11 bases. Losses at the gene ends were 5 bases for V and 4 bases for J; bases not matched to a gene: 3. CDR1 is SEHNR, CDR2 FQNEAQ, per germline (reference sequence). The CDR3 extends over 14 amino acids. CDR3 sequence: CASSGGTGGYGYTF. DNA of the CDR3: TGTGCCAGCAGCGGAGGGACAGGGGGCTATGGCTACACCTTC. The full variable domain, with the rest looked up from reference TRBV7-9 and TRBJ1-2, is DTGVSQNPRHKITKRGQNVTFRCDPISEHNRLYWYRQTLGQGPEFLTYFQNEAQLEKSRLLSDRFSAERPKGSFSTLEIQRTEQGDSAMYLCASSGGTGGYGYTFGSGTRLTVV.

This clonotype occurred a few times. The chain is built from TRBV11-1 and TRBJ2-5; perhaps TRBD1 as D (6 bases). The germline CDR1 and CDR2 sequences are SGHAT and FQDESV (reference sequence). The CDR3 spans 14 residues. Trimming stripped 6 bases from V and 1 base from J, with 12 bases between. CDR3 amino acids: CASSADRIQETQYF. In nucleotides, the CDR3 is TGTGCCAGCAGTGCAGACAGGATCCAAGAGACCCAGTACTTC.